This entry describes one T cell receptor (beta chain). Its target is unknown. The CDR3 has 14 amino acids. V shed 6 bases and J 4 bases; nucleotides not matched to a gene: 7. Germline values: CDR1 SGHDT, CDR2 YYEEEE. This entry comes from a study of cytomegalovirus exposure and HLA in healthy donors. Study results and limitations: Presence/absence analyses took donor sequencing depth as roughly uniform. Per a later analysis, 15,000 to 20,000 TCR beta sequences showed association with HLA alleles at 0.05 false discovery rate.

The PCR ran on 60 Vbeta and 13 Jbeta primers. Clones were sequenced by immunoSEQ multiplex PCR, and TCRdb holds only the in-frame ones, with some missing. The repertoire holds about 57,000 clones, with about four fifths as singletons. The sample consisted of PBMCs. The chain couples TRBV5-6 to TRBJ1-5; TRBD1 agrees at 7 bases. The sequence came from a man under 40 in good health and CMV-seropositive. The CDR3 region is CASKAQGVNQPQHF. The CDR3 coding sequence is TGTGCCAGCAAGGCGCAGGGGGTTAATCAGCCCCAGCATTTT.